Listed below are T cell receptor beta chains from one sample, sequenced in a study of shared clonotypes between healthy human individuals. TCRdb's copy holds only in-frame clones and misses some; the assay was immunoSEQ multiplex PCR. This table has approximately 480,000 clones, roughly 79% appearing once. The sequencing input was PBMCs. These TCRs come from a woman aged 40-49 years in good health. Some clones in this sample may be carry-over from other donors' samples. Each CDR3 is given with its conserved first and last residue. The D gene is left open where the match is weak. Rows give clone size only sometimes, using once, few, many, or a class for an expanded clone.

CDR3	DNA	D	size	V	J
CASRRTSIGEQFF	TGTGCCAGCAGGAGGACTAGCATTGGGGAGCAGTTCTTC	TRBD2	.	TRBV27	TRBJ2-1
CASSWGAGAYEQYF	TGTGCCAGCAGCTGGGGTGCGGGGGCTTACGAGCAGTACTTC	.	few	TRBV7-9	TRBJ2-7
CASSADQQEGNIQYF	TGTGCCAGCAGCGCAGACCAACAAGAGGGAAACATTCAGTACTTC	.	.	TRBV9	TRBJ2-4
CASSERLTGGEGYTF	TGTGCCAGCAGCGAGAGATTGACCGGGGGGGAGGGCTACACCTTC	.	.	TRBV2	TRBJ1-2
CASSFDRGADTQYF	TGTGCCAGCAGTTTCGACAGGGGCGCGGATACGCAGTATTTT	TRBD1	once	TRBV6-5	TRBJ2-3
CASSVTGDVTNTGELFF	TGTGCCAGCAGCGTAACAGGGGACGTTACGAACACCGGGGAGCTGTTTTTT	TRBD1	once	TRBV9	TRBJ2-2
CASSQDRQQGRDYTF	TGCGCCAGCAGCCAAGATCGCCAACAGGGACGAGACTACACCTTC	.	.	TRBV4-3	TRBJ1-2
CASSFPGARQETQYF	TGTGCCAGCAGCTTTCCGGGGGCCCGCCAAGAGACCCAGTACTTC	.	.	TRBV7-9	TRBJ2-5
CASSPAGTGWGTDTQYF	TGTGCCAGCAGCCCGGCGGGGACGGGATGGGGCACAGATACGCAGTATTTT	.	.	TRBV4-2	TRBJ2-3
CASSFGDTEAFF	TGTGCCAGCAGCTTTGGGGACACTGAAGCTTTCTTT	.	.	TRBV11-2	TRBJ1-1
CASSQVPMNTEAFF	TGCGCCAGCAGCCAAGTCCCGATGAACACTGAAGCTTTCTTT	.	.	TRBV4-3	TRBJ1-1
CASSLVPLGPQHF	TGCGCCAGCAGCCTAGTGCCCCTGGGGCCCCAGCATTTT	.	.	TRBV5-1	TRBJ1-5
CASSEVVTQPQHF	TGTGCCAGCAGTGAGGTAGTAACACAGCCCCAGCATTTT	.	.	TRBV2	TRBJ1-5
CASSDRGMSNQPQHF	TGTGCCAGCAGTGACAGGGGGATGAGCAATCAGCCCCAGCATTTT	TRBD1	few	TRBV27	TRBJ1-5
CASSDAFPGQGSGTEAFF	TGTGCCAGCAGTGATGCGTTTCCGGGACAGGGGTCGGGCACTGAAGCTTTCTTT	TRBD1	many	TRBV25-1	TRBJ1-1
CASSRTDQPQHF	TGTGCCAGCAGCCGGACTGATCAGCCCCAGCATTTT	.	.	TRBV7-4	TRBJ1-5
CASSYSDRSPPYF	TGTGCCAGCAGTTACTCGGACCGTTCTCCCCCGTACTTC	.	few	TRBV6-5	TRBJ2-7
CASSLAGDRSYEQYF	TGTGCCAGCAGCTTAGCTGGGGACAGATCCTACGAGCAGTACTTC	TRBD1	few	TRBV11-3	TRBJ2-7
CASSLAVGANTGELFF	TGTGCCAGCAGTTTGGCGGTAGGAGCGAACACCGGGGAGCTGTTTTTT	.	few	TRBV6-5	TRBJ2-2
CASSQNSGSSYEQYF	TGTGCCAGCAGTCAGAATAGCGGGAGCTCCTACGAGCAGTACTTC	TRBD2	.	TRBV2	TRBJ2-7
CVRSRGLAYEQYF	TGTGTCAGAAGCCGGGGATTGGCCTACGAGCAGTACTTC	.	few	TRBV7-5	TRBJ2-7
CASSTGTSKRGGELFF	TGTGCCAGCAGCACCGGGACCTCAAAGAGGGGCGGGGAGCTGTTTTTT	.	few	TRBV5-4	TRBJ2-2
CASSPTVNEQFF	TGTGCCAGCAGTCCCACGGTCAATGAGCAGTTCTTC	.	.	TRBV4-2	TRBJ2-1
CASSPGTGGMNTEAFF	TGTGCCAGCAGCCCTGGGACAGGGGGAATGAACACTGAAGCTTTCTTT	.	.	TRBV12-1	TRBJ1-1
CASSPTRGDTQYF	TGTGCCAGCAGCCCTACGAGGGGCGATACGCAGTATTTT	.	.	TRBV7-2	TRBJ2-3
CASRGGGTSYEQYF	TGTGCCAGCAGGGGGGGCGGAACCTCCTACGAGCAGTACTTC	.	few	TRBV28	TRBJ2-7
CASSLFGGEGPDTQYF	TGTGCCAGCAGCTTGTTCGGGGGAGAGGGTCCAGATACGCAGTATTTT	.	.	TRBV5-6	TRBJ2-3
CSVVGVTGNTEAFF	TGCAGCGTTGTGGGGGTGACAGGTAACACTGAAGCTTTCTTT	.	.	TRBV29-1	TRBJ1-1
CATSRDQGPNQPQHF	TGTGCCACCAGCAGAGATCAGGGTCCCAATCAGCCCCAGCATTTT	.	.	TRBV15	TRBJ1-5
CASRSGTVNTEAFF	TGTGCCAGCAGATCCGGGACAGTGAACACTGAAGCTTTCTTT	TRBD1	.	TRBV28	TRBJ1-1
CASSEQGMDAKNIQYF	TGTGCCAGCAGTGAGCAGGGTATGGACGCCAAAAACATTCAGTACTTC	.	.	TRBV25-1	TRBJ2-4
CASSLTASTDTQYF	TGTGCCAGCAGCTTAACAGCTAGCACAGATACGCAGTATTTT	.	.	TRBV7-2	TRBJ2-3
CASRAGLAGGPGTGELFF	TGTGCCAGCAGAGCCGGATTAGCGGGAGGGCCGGGGACCGGGGAGCTGTTTTTT	TRBD2	.	TRBV2	TRBJ2-2
CAWSPVTRELGFYEQYF	TGTGCCTGGAGCCCAGTCACTAGGGAACTGGGTTTTTACGAGCAGTACTTC	.	.	TRBV30	TRBJ2-7
CASSETASTDTQYF	TGTGCCAGCAGTGAGACAGCTAGCACAGATACGCAGTATTTT	.	.	TRBV6-4	TRBJ2-3
CASSPNQGPSYEQYF	TGTGCCAGCAGTCCAAATCAGGGGCCGTCCTACGAGCAGTACTTC	.	.	TRBV6-4	TRBJ2-7
CASSTSGRAGDTQYF	TGTGCCAGCAGCACTAGCGGGAGGGCAGGGGATACGCAGTATTTT	TRBD2	.	TRBV7-9	TRBJ2-3
CASSSRGALDYEQYF	TGTGCCAGCAGTTCCCGGGGGGCGCTTGACTACGAGCAGTACTTC	.	.	TRBV27	TRBJ2-7
CASSYSENQPQHF	TGTGCCAGCAGTTACTCAGAAAATCAGCCCCAGCATTTT	.	.	TRBV6-6	TRBJ1-5
CASSLIAVSYNEQFF	TGTGCCAGCAGCCTAATAGCGGTCTCCTACAATGAGCAGTTCTTC	.	.	TRBV11-2	TRBJ2-1
CASSLDRVNYGYTF	TGTGCCAGCAGCTTAGACAGGGTTAACTATGGCTACACCTTC	TRBD1	.	TRBV5-4	TRBJ1-2
CASGPGQGATDTQYF	TGTGCTAGTGGCCCGGGGCAGGGGGCCACAGATACGCAGTATTTT	TRBD1	many	TRBV12-5	TRBJ2-3
CATSSGDSYEQYF	TGTGCCACCAGCAGTGGGGACAGCTACGAGCAGTACTTC	TRBD1	.	TRBV15	TRBJ2-7
CASSSPLRGPYEQYF	TGTGCCAGCAGTTCTCCCCTGAGGGGCCCCTACGAGCAGTACTTC	.	.	TRBV28	TRBJ2-7
CASSNSTGVVYEQYF	TGTGCCAGCAGCAACTCTACAGGGGTGGTTTACGAGCAGTACTTC	.	.	TRBV21-1	TRBJ2-7
CASRKQGPNTEAFF	TGTGCCAGCAGAAAACAGGGCCCTAACACTGAAGCTTTCTTT	.	.	TRBV27	TRBJ1-1
CASSRRQGLPSYNEQFF	TGTGCCAGCAGTCGGCGACAGGGGTTGCCCTCCTACAATGAGCAGTTCTTC	TRBD1	.	TRBV11-3	TRBJ2-1
CASSLTTGVGANVLTF	TGTGCCAGCAGCCTAACGACAGGTGTTGGGGCCAACGTCCTGACTTTC	.	.	TRBV6-4	TRBJ2-6
CAISEGQQNIQYF	TGTGCCATCAGTGAGGGTCAGCAAAACATTCAGTACTTC	.	.	TRBV10-3	TRBJ2-4
CASSKNRYEQYF	TGTGCCAGTAGTAAGAATCGGTACGAGCAGTACTTC	.	.	TRBV19	TRBJ2-7
CASSGLRLAGGPNTQYF	TGTGCCAGCAGTGGATTGAGACTAGCGGGAGGGCCAAATACGCAGTATTTT	TRBD2	many	TRBV2	TRBJ2-3
CASSLRYGTGQETQYF	TGTGCCAGCAGCTTGCGGTATGGGACAGGACAAGAGACCCAGTACTTC	TRBD1	.	TRBV5-4	TRBJ2-5
CASSLGGIDEQFF	TGTGCCAGCAGCTTAGGGGGAATCGATGAGCAGTTCTTC	.	.	TRBV7-3	TRBJ2-1
CASQRGGDTQYF	TGTGCCAGCCAGCGAGGGGGAGATACGCAGTATTTT	.	.	TRBV9	TRBJ2-3
CASSRGQDETQYF	TGTGCCAGCTCTCGCGGACAGGATGAGACCCAGTACTTC	TRBD1	many	TRBV18	TRBJ2-5
CASSLSPGGNQPQHF	TGTGCCAGCAGCCTATCTCCAGGGGGCAATCAGCCCCAGCATTTT	.	.	TRBV4-2	TRBJ1-5
CASSLGGPSYNEQFF	TGTGCCAGCAGCTTGGGAGGGCCCTCCTACAATGAGCAGTTCTTC	TRBD2	.	TRBV7-2	TRBJ2-1
CSGYNPGLMNTEAFF	TGCAGCGGTTACAACCCGGGACTGATGAACACTGAAGCTTTCTTT	.	.	TRBV29-1	TRBJ1-1